This T cell receptor beta chain came from a study of blood T cells in healthy people across ages. In germline, CDR1 is MNHEY, CDR2 SVGAGI. CDR3 length: 14 residues. V lost 5 bases, J lost 7 bases, and 6 bases stayed unmatched. Primers used in a second PCR of about 6 to 11 cycles were a sample-barcoded 5' primer and a J-beta primer mix. A single record per CDR3 protein comes from TCRdb applying MiXCR to the 5' RACE reads. The profile covers over a million distinct CDR3 sequences, with under 55% appearing a single time and approximately 4% taken by the ten largest. The receptor was derived from a woman between 18 and 29 years old in good health. Material: blood. The gene calls are TRBV6-5 and TRBJ2-7, with 12 bases aligning to TRBD2. CDR3: CASSRTSGTNEQYF. In DNA form, the CDR3 reads TGTGCCAGCAGTAGGACTAGCGGGACCAATGAGCAGTACTTC.